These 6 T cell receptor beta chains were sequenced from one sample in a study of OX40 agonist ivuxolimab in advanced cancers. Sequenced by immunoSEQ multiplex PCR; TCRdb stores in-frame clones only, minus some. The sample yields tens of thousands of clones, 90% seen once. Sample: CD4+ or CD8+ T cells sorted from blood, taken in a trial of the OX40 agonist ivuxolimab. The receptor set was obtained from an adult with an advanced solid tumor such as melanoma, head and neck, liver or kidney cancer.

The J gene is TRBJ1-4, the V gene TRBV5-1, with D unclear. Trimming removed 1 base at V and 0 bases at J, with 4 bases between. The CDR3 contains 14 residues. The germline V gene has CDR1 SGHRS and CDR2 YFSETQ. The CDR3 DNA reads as TGCGCCAGCAGCTTGATGTCAACTAATGAAAAACTGTTTTTT. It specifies CASSLMSTNEKLFF.

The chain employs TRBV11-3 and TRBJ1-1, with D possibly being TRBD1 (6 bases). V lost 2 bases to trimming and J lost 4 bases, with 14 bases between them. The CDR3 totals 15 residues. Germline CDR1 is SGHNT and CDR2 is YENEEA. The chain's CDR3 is CASSLRQGPVTEAFF. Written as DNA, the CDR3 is TGTGCCAGCAGCTTACGCCAGGGGCCGGTCACTGAAGCTTTCTTT.

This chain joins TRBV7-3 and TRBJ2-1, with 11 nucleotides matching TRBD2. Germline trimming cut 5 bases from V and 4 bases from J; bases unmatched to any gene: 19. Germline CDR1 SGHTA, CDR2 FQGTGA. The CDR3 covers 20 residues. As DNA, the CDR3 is TGTGCCAGCAGCCGCGGGATAGGGGGGTTAGCGGGAGGGATTTACAATGAGCAGTTCTTC. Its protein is CASSRGIGGLAGGIYNEQFF.

CDR3 amino acids: CASSFYRDRATNSPLHF. CDR3 in DNA: TGTGCCAGCAGTTTCTACCGGGACAGGGCCACCAATTCACCCCTCCACTTT. This sequence joins TRBV28 and TRBJ1-6, with 9 bases lining up with TRBD1. This CDR3 is 17 amino acids long. With 3 bases clipped from V and 7 bases from J, the junction kept 10 bases outside the gene matches. Germline CDR1 reads MDHEN; CDR2 reads SYDVKM.

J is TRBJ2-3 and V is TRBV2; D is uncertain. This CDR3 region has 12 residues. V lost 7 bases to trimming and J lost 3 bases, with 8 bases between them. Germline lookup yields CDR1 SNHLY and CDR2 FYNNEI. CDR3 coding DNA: TGTGCCAGCATGTTCGGAACAGATACGCAGTATTTT. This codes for CASMFGTDTQYF.

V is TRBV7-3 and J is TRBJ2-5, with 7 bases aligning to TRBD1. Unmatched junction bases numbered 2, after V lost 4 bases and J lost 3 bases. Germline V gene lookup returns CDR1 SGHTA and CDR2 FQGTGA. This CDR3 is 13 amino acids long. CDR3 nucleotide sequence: TGTGCCAGCAGCTCAGACAGGGAAGAGACCCAGTACTTC. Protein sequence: CASSSDREETQYF.